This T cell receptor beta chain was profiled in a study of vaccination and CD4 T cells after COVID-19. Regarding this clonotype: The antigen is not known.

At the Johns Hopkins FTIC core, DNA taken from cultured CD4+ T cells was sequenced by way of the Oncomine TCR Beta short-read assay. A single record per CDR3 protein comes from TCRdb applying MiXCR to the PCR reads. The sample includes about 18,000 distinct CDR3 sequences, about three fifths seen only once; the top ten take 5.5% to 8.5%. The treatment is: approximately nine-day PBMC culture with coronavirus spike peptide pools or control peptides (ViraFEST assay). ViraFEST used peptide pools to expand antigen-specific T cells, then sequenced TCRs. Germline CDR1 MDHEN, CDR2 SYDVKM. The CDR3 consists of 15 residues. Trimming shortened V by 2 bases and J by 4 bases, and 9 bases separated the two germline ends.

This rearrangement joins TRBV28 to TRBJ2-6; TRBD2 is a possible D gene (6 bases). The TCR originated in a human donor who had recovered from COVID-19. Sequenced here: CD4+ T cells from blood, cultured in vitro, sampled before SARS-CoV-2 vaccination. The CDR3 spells CASSLAGPGANVLTF. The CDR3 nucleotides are TGTGCCAGCAGTTTAGCGGGGCCCGGGGCCAACGTCCTGACTTTC.